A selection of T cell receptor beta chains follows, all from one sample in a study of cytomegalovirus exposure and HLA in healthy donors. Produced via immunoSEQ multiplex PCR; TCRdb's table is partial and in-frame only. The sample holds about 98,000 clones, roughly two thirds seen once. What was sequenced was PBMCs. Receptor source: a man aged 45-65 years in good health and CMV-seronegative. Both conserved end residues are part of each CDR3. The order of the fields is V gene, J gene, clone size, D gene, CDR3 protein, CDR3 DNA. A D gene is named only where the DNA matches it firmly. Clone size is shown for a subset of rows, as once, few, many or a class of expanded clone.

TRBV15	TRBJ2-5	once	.	CATSRGQGRETQYF	TGTGCCACCAGCAGAGGGCAGGGTAGGGAGACCCAGTACTTC
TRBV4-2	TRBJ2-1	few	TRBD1	CASSLDRGRYNEQFF	TGTGCCAGCAGCTTGGACAGGGGGAGGTACAATGAGCAGTTCTTC
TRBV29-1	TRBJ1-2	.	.	CSGEKDYGYTF	TGCAGCGGGGAGAAGGATTATGGCTACACCTTC
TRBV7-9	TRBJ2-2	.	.	CASSTEAGSGNTGELFF	TGTGCCAGCAGCACTGAAGCGGGTTCAGGAAACACCGGGGAGCTGTTTTTT
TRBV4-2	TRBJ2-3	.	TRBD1	CASSQESQGVDTQYF	TGTGCCAGCAGCCAAGAGTCCCAGGGGGTGGATACGCAGTATTTT
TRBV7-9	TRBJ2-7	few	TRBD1	CSSSLILTGGTYEQYF	TGTTCCAGCAGCTTAATACTGACAGGGGGAACCTACGAGCAGTACTTC
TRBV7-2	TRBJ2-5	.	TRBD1	CASTDRRAGQGVGTQYF	TGTGCCAGCACCGACAGAAGGGCCGGACAGGGTGTGGGGACCCAGTACTTC
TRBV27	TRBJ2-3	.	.	CASSPWAGTDTQYF	TGTGCCAGCAGCCCATGGGCTGGTACAGATACGCAGTATTTT
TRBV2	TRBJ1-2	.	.	CASVRDYGYTF	TGTGCCAGCGTAAGAGACTATGGCTACACCTTC
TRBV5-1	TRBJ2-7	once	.	CASSFRADSYEQYF	TGCGCCAGCAGCTTTCGAGCGGACTCCTACGAGCAGTACTTC
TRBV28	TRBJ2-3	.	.	CASSSPGSTDTQYF	TGTGCCAGCAGTTCGCCGGGTAGCACAGATACGCAGTATTTT
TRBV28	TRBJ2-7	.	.	CASREYREGLYEQYF	TGTGCCAGCAGAGAATACAGGGAGGGATTATACGAGCAGTACTTC
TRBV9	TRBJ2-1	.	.	CASSVATGGAGNEQFF	TGTGCCAGCAGCGTAGCTACCGGGGGAGCTGGGAATGAGCAGTTCTTC
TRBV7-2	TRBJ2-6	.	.	CASSHSPGAPNVLTF	TGTGCCAGCAGCCACAGTCCAGGGGCCCCCAACGTCCTGACTTTC
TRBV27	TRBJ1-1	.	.	CASSLTGENTEAFF	TGTGCCAGCAGTTTAACGGGGGAGAACACTGAAGCTTTCTTT
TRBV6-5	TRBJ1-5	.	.	CASSRRKLGPQHF	TGTGCCAGCAGTAGGCGGAAGCTAGGGCCCCAGCATTTT
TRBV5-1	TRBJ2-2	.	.	CASSLGTAVGELFF	TGCGCCAGCAGCTTAGGGACTGCCGTCGGGGAGCTGTTTTTT
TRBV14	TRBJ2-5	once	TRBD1	CASSQRTGASQETQYF	TGTGCCAGCAGCCAACGGACAGGAGCGAGCCAAGAGACCCAGTACTTC
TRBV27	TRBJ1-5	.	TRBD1	CASRAADRLNQPQHF	TGTGCCAGCAGGGCAGCGGACAGGCTCAATCAGCCCCAGCATTTT
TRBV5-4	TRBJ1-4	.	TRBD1	CASSAAGTVVGEKLFF	TGTGCCAGCAGCGCGGCCGGGACAGTGGTTGGGGAAAAACTGTTTTTT
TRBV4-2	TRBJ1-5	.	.	CASSQDPRGNQPQHF	TGTGCCAGCAGCCAAGATCCCCGGGGCAATCAGCCCCAGCATTTT